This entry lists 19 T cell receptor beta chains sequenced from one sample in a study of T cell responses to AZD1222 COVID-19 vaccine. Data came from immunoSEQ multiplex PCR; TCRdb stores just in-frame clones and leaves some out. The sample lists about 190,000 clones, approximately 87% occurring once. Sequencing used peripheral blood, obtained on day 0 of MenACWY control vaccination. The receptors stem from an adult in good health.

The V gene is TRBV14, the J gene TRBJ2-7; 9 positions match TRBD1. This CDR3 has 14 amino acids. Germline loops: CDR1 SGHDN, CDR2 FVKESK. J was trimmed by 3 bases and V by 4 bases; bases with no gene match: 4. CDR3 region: CASSLGTGLYEQYF. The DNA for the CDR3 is TGTGCCAGCAGCCTTGGGACAGGGCTCTACGAGCAGTACTTC.

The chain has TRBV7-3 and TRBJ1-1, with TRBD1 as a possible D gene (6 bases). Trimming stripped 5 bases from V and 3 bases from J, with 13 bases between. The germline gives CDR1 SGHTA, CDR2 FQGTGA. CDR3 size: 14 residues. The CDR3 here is CASSPNSGDTEAFF. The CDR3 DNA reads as TGTGCCAGCAGCCCAAACTCAGGGGACACTGAAGCTTTCTTT.

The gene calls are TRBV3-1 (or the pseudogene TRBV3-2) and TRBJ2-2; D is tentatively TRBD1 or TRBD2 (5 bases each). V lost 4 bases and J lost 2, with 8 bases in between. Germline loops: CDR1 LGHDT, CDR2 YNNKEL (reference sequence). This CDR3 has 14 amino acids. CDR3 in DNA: TGTGCCAGCAGCCGGGACCTCAACACCGGGGAGCTGTTTTTT. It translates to CASSRDLNTGELFF.

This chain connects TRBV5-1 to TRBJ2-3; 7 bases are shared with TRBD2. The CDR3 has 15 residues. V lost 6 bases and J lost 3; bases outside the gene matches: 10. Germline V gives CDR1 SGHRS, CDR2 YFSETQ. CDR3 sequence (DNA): TGCGCCAGCAATCCCCAGCGGGGCTCTACAGATACGCAGTATTTT. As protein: CASNPQRGSTDTQYF.

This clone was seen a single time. This CDR3 is CASSGMGNTEAFF. The CDR3 nucleotides read TGTGCCAGTAGTGGGATGGGGAACACTGAAGCTTTCTTT. The chain employs TRBV19 and TRBJ1-1; D call uncertain. The CDR3 totals 13 residues. V lost 5 bases and J 1 base, leaving 8 bases between the germline ends. CDR1 is LNHDA and CDR2 is SQIVND in the germline V gene (reference sequence).

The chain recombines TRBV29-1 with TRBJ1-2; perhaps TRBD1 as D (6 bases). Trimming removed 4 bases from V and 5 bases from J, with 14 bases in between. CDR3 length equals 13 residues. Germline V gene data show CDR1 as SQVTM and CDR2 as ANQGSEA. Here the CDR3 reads CSVGVRTAYGYTF. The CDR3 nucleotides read TGCAGCGTTGGTGTCCGGACAGCATATGGCTACACCTTC.

The CDR3 sequence: CATSDDRIYEQYF. CDR3 DNA: TGTGCCACCAGTGATGACAGGATCTACGAGCAGTACTTC. The chain joins TRBV24-1 to TRBJ2-7; tentatively, D is TRBD1 (6 bases). The CDR3 loop spans 13 amino acids. The V end was cut by 3 bases, the J end by 3 bases, with 8 bases between. Germline-derived CDR1 and CDR2 are KGHDR and SFDVKD.

The CDR3 protein is CASSQGADTGELFF. The CDR3 DNA is TGCGCCAGCAGCCAGGGGGCGGACACCGGGGAGCTGTTTTTT. This rearrangement joins TRBV5-1 to TRBJ2-2; 8 nucleotides align to TRBD1. With V trimmed by 4 bases and J by 3 bases, 2 bases remained unmatched. Per germline, CDR1 SGHRS and CDR2 YFSETQ. CDR3 length: 14 residues.

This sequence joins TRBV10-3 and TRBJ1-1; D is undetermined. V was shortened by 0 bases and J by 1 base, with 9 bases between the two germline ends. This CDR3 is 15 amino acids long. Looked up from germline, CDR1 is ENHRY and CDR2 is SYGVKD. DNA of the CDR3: TGTGCCATCAGTGAGTCGAAGTCGGGGAACACTGAAGCTTTCTTT. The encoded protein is CAISESKSGNTEAFF.

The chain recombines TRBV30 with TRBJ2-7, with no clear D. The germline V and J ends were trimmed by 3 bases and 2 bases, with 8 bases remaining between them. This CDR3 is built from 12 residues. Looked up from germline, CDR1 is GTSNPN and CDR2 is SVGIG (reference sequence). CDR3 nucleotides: TGTGCCTGGAGCTCTGTCGCCTACGAGCAGTACTTC. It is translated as CAWSSVAYEQYF.

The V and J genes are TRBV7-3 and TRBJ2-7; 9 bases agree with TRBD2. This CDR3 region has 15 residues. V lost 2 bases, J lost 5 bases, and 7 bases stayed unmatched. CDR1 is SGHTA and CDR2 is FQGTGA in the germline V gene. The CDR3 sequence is CASSLGTSSFDEQYF. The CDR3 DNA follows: TGTGCCAGCAGCTTAGGGACTAGCTCTTTCGACGAGCAGTACTTC.

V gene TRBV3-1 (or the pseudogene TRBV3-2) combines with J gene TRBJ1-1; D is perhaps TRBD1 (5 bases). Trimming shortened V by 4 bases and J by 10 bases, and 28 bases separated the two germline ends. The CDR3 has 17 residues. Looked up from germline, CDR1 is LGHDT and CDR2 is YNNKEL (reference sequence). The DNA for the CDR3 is TGTGCCAGCAGCCGGCGCCTATCAATGGGGGACCGATCGGTAGCTTTCTTT. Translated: CASSRRLSMGDRSVAFF.

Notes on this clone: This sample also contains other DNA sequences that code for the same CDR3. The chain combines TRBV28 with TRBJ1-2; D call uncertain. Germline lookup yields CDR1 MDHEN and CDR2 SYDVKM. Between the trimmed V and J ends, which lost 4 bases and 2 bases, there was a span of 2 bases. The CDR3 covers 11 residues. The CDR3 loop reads CASSSNYGYTF. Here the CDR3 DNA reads TGTGCCAGCAGTTCAAACTATGGCTACACCTTC.

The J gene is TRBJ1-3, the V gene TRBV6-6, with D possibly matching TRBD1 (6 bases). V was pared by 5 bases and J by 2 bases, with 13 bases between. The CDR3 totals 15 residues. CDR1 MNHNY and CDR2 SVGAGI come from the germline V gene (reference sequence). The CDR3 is CASSHWDIAGNTIYF. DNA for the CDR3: TGTGCCAGCAGTCACTGGGACATCGCTGGAAACACCATATATTTT.

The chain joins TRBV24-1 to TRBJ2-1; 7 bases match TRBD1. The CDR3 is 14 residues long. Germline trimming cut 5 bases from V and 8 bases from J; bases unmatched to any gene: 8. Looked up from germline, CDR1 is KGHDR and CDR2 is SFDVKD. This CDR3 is CATSGAGGGYEQFF. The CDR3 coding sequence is TGTGCCACCAGTGGGGCAGGGGGTGGCTATGAGCAGTTCTTC.

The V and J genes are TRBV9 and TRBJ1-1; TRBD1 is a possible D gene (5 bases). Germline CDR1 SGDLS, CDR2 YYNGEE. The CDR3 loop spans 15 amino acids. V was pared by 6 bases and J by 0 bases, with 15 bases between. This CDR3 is CASTTGGGLNTEAFF. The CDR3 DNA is TGTGCCAGCACCACCGGGGGAGGGCTGAACACTGAAGCTTTCTTT. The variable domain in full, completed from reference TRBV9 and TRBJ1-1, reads DSGVTQTPKHLITATGQRVTLRCSPRSGDLSVYWYQQSLDQGLQFLIQYYNGEERAKGNILERFSAQQFPDLHSELNLSSLELGDSALYFCASTTGGGLNTEAFFGQGTRLTVV.

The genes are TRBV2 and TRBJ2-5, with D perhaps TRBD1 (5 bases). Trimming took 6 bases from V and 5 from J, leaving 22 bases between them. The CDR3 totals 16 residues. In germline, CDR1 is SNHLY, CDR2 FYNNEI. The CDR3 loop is CASSLDTQGRMETQYF. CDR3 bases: TGTGCCAGCAGCCTGGACACGCAAGGCAGGATGGAGACCCAGTACTTC. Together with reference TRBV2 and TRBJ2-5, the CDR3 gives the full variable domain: EPEVTQTPSHQVTQMGQEVILRCVPISNHLYFYWYRQILGQKVEFLVSFYNNEISEKSEIFDDQFSVERPDGSNFTLKIRSTKLEDSAMYFCASSLDTQGRMETQYFGPGTRLLVL.

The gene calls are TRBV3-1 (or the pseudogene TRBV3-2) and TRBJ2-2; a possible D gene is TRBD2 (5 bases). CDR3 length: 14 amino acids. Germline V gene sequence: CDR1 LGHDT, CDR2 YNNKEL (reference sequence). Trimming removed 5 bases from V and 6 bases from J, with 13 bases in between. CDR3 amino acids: CASSTRIVPGELFF. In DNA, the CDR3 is TGTGCCAGCAGCACTAGGATAGTACCCGGGGAGCTGTTTTTT.

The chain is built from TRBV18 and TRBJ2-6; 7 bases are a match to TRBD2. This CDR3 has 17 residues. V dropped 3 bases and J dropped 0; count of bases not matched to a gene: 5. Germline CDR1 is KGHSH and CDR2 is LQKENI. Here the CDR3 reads CASSPGLAASGANVLTF. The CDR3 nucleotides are TGTGCCAGCTCACCGGGGCTAGCGGCCTCTGGGGCCAACGTCCTGACTTTC.